The 21 T cell receptor beta chains in this list originate from one sample, sequenced in a study of T-cell reconstitution after alpha-beta-depleted transplantation in children. Molecular barcoding with unique molecular identifiers was used for the TCRbeta library. TCRdb called the PCR reads again in MiXCR, with one record for every CDR3 protein. This table has about 270,000 distinct CDR3 sequences, nearly 10% appearing once. The starting material was PBMCs from the stem cell graft donor, obtained from the stem cell graft. These receptors came from a human donor who donated a stem cell graft to a child with SCID.

The chain is built from TRBV20-1 and TRBJ2-7; D may be TRBD1 (6 bases). Trimming shortened V by 0 bases and J by 7 bases, and 13 bases separated the two germline ends. Germline V gene data show CDR1 as DFQATT and CDR2 as SNEGSKA (reference sequence). The CDR3 totals 13 residues. The CDR3 protein is CSARDPTQGEQYF. CDR3 DNA sequence: TGCAGTGCTAGAGATCCCACCCAGGGGGAGCAGTACTTC.

The chain employs TRBV5-1 and TRBJ2-7; 9 nucleotides match TRBD2. Germline CDR1 SGHRS, CDR2 YFSETQ. V lost 2 bases to trimming and J lost 6 bases; unmatched junction nucleotides: 6. CDR3 length equals 14 residues. CDR3: CASSFSAGGLEQYF. CDR3 bases: TGCGCCAGCAGCTTCTCAGCGGGGGGTCTCGAGCAGTACTTC.

This clonotype was detected many times. The CDR3 protein is CASSPQDNEQFF. In DNA, the CDR3 is TGTGCCAGCAGCCCCCAGGACAATGAGCAGTTCTTC. The chain links TRBV5-6 to TRBJ2-1; D ambiguous. The CDR3 spans 12 residues. Germline CDR1 and CDR2: SGHDT and YYEEEE. Between the trimmed V and J ends, which lost 4 bases and 5 bases, there was a span of 7 bases.

This clonotype has just a few counts. This chain uses TRBV12-3 or TRBV12-4 with TRBJ1-2, with unresolved D. Trimming removed 2 bases from V and 8 bases from J, with 9 bases in between. There are 12 residues in the CDR3. In nucleotides, the CDR3 is TGTGCCAGCAGTTTACAGGAGGTGGGCTACACCTTC. It specifies CASSLQEVGYTF.

This chain connects TRBV19 to TRBJ2-2; maybe TRBD1 (5 bases). Germline V gives CDR1 LNHDA, CDR2 SQIVND (reference sequence). V lost 6 bases and J 6 bases, leaving 17 bases between the germline ends. The CDR3 consists of 15 residues. The CDR3 DNA reads as TGTGCCAGTAGCCGCTTCACAGGCCCTCCCGGGGAGCTGTTTTTT. It encodes CASSRFTGPPGELFF.

The chain couples TRBV6-5 to TRBJ1-4; maybe TRBD1 (6 bases). Germline assignment: CDR1 MNHEY and CDR2 SVGAGI. This CDR3 is 15 amino acids long. The V and J ends lost 9 bases and 1 base respectively, with 15 bases between them. Written as DNA, the CDR3 is TGTGCCAGTCGGGTCGGGGGGCGAACTAATGAAAAACTGTTTTTT. It is translated as CASRVGGRTNEKLFF.

CDR3 sequence (DNA): TGTGCCAGCAGCGTAGCTGGGGCCGCGAGCACAGATACGCAGTATTTT. The encoded protein is CASSVAGAASTDTQYF. J is TRBJ2-3 and V is TRBV9; possibly TRBD1 for D (5 bases). The CDR3 has 16 amino acids. The V gene's germline CDR1 is SGDLS and CDR2 YYNGEE. V was pared by 0 bases and J by 0 bases, with 11 bases between.

This clonotype was observed many times. The chain joins TRBV7-2 to TRBJ2-1, with 8 bases matching TRBD2. In germline, CDR1 is SGHTA, CDR2 FQGNSA. The CDR3 extends over 13 amino acids. The V and J ends lost 8 bases and 3 bases, in that order; junction bases with no gene match: 3. CDR3 sequence: CASQRGYYNEQFF. The CDR3, as DNA: TGTGCCAGCCAGCGGGGGTACTACAATGAGCAGTTCTTC.

The chain recombines TRBV10-3 with TRBJ1-1; the match to TRBD1 covers 9 bases. The V gene end was trimmed by 3 bases and the J gene end by 7 bases; junction bases not matched to a gene: 9. This CDR3 is 15 amino acids long. Germline CDR1 and CDR2: ENHRY and SYGVKD. DNA for the CDR3: TGTGCCATCAGTGATCCCGGGACAGGGTCCCTTGAAGCTTTCTTT. It translates to CAISDPGTGSLEAFF.

This clonotype showed up just a few times. V and J are TRBV5-1 and TRBJ2-7; 9 positions match TRBD1. The CDR3 has 15 amino acids. Trimming removed 4 bases from V and 4 bases from J; junction bases left unmatched: 9. Germline V gene lookup returns CDR1 SGHRS and CDR2 YFSETQ. DNA for the CDR3: TGCGCCAGCAGCACGTCACAGGGGGCACGATACGAGCAGTACTTC. As protein: CASSTSQGARYEQYF.

A few counts support this clonotype. V is TRBV2 and J is TRBJ1-1; D uncertain. Germline V gene lookup returns CDR1 SNHLY and CDR2 FYNNEI. The V gene lost 7 bases and the J gene lost 0 bases, with 9 bases spanning the gap. CDR3 length: 13 residues. The CDR3 here is CASMSVMNTEAFF. DNA of the CDR3: TGTGCCAGCATGTCTGTCATGAACACTGAAGCTTTCTTT.

Many counts were recorded for this clonotype. The chain joins TRBV27 to TRBJ2-7, with TRBD1 identical over 9 bases. Germline V gives CDR1 MNHEY, CDR2 SMNVEV (reference sequence). Trimming cost V 5 bases and J 4 bases; bases outside gene matches: 12. This CDR3 has 16 residues. The CDR3 protein is CASSPPPDRGAYEQYF. CDR3 DNA: TGTGCCAGCAGTCCCCCCCCGGACAGGGGAGCATACGAGCAGTACTTC.

This clonotype showed up just a few times. The CDR3 coding sequence is TGCAGTGCTAGAGATCGGACGGGTTCGTCTCAAGAGACCCAGTACTTC. This codes for CSARDRTGSSQETQYF. The rearrangement links TRBV20-1 to TRBJ2-5; D unclear. Germline V lookup: CDR1 DFQATT, CDR2 SNEGSKA (reference sequence). The CDR3 is 16 residues long. With 0 bases removed from V and 2 bases from J, the gap between germline ends came to 16 bases.

The J gene is TRBJ2-5, the V gene TRBV18, with D hard to call. The V and J ends lost 3 bases and 4 bases respectively, with 12 bases between them. The CDR3 has 14 residues. Germline CDR1 KGHSH, CDR2 LQKENI. Written as DNA, the CDR3 is TGTGCCAGCTCACCCTTGCCGACGGGAGAGACCCAGTACTTC. Translation gives CASSPLPTGETQYF.

In this sample, this clonotype turned up a few times. The rearrangement joins TRBV29-1 to TRBJ2-5, with D possibly TRBD1 on 7 matching bases. With 7 bases removed from V and 2 bases from J, the gap between germline ends came to 14 bases. The V gene's germline CDR1 is SQVTM and CDR2 ANQGSEA. This CDR3 has 13 residues. For the CDR3, the DNA is TGCAGCGGAACCCCAGGGGGGCAAGAGACCCAGTACTTC. This gives the protein CSGTPGGQETQYF. Combining the CDR3 with reference TRBV29-1 and TRBJ2-5 gives the whole variable domain SAVISQKPSRDICQRGTSLTIQCQVDSQVTMMFWYRQQPGQSLTLIATANQGSEATYESGFVIDKFPISRPNLTFSTLTVSNMSPEDSSIYLCSGTPGGQETQYFGPGTRLLVL.

This clonotype was picked up many times. J is TRBJ2-2 and V is TRBV9, with D unresolved. Trimming stripped 0 bases from V and 0 bases from J, with 6 bases between. The CDR3 totals 15 residues. The germline CDR1 and CDR2 sequences are SGDLS and YYNGEE. In DNA form, the CDR3 reads TGTGCCAGCAGCGTAGCCACTTCGAACACCGGGGAGCTGTTTTTT. Amino acids: CASSVATSNTGELFF. The full variable domain, completed using reference TRBV9 and TRBJ2-2, is DSGVTQTPKHLITATGQRVTLRCSPRSGDLSVYWYQQSLDQGLQFLIQYYNGEERAKGNILERFSAQQFPDLHSELNLSSLELGDSALYFCASSVATSNTGELFFGEGSRLTVL.

The V call is TRBV6-1, the J call TRBJ1-1; D gene ambiguous. V was pared by 6 bases and J by 5 bases, with 22 bases between. The CDR3 runs 16 residues. The germline V gene encodes CDR1 MNHNS and CDR2 SASEGT. CDR3 sequence: CASSTTTRGDGTEAFF. For the CDR3, the DNA is TGTGCCAGCAGCACCACAACCCGGGGAGATGGAACTGAAGCTTTCTTT.

The chain employs TRBV10-3 and TRBJ2-2; D perhaps matches TRBD2 (6 bases). V lost 8 bases, J lost 5 bases, and 12 bases lay in between. The germline CDR1 and CDR2 sequences are ENHRY and SYGVKD. The CDR3 contains 13 residues. The CDR3 loop reads CAIGGTETGELFF. The CDR3, as DNA: TGTGCCATCGGGGGGACGGAGACCGGGGAGCTGTTTTTT.

For this clonotype: A much bigger clone sits one base away, suggesting this may be a read error. This chain links TRBV3-1 with TRBJ2-4, with 10 bases fitting TRBD1. This CDR3 is built from 16 residues. The germline V gene encodes CDR1 LGHDT and CDR2 YNNKEL (reference sequence). The CDR3 DNA follows: TGTGCCAGCAGCCAAGAGGCGCGGGACAGGGGTTATATTCAGTGCTTC. Translation gives CASSQEARDRGYIQCF.

The sample holds many counts of this clonotype. The gene calls are TRBV5-1 and TRBJ2-7; unclear D gene. This CDR3 is built from 15 residues. Trimming left V 0 bases short and J 3 bases short, with 13 bases between. Germline assignment: CDR1 SGHRS and CDR2 YFSETQ. CDR3 bases: TGCGCCAGCAGCTTGGGGGTGATGACCGACTACGAGCAGTACTTC. Residues: CASSLGVMTDYEQYF.

This clonotype has only a few counts. The gene calls are TRBV3-1 and TRBJ2-7, with D possibly being TRBD1 (6 bases). Germline V lookup: CDR1 LGHDT, CDR2 YNNKEL (reference sequence). This CDR3 is 15 amino acids long. Trimming left V 4 bases short and J 2 bases short, with 15 bases between. CDR3 sequence: CASSRGTTGTYEQYF. The CDR3 nucleotides read TGTGCCAGCAGCCGAGGGACAACGGGGACCTACGAGCAGTACTTC.